This T cell receptor (beta chain) was captured in a study of control samples from healthy donors and cancer patients. This CDR3 spans 13 amino acids. Germline V gives CDR1 KGHSH, CDR2 LQKENI. The ends were cut back, 6 bases at V and 3 bases at J, with 11 bases in the middle. The method was immunoSEQ multiplex PCR; TCRdb's version includes in-frame clones alone and lacks a portion of them. The data contain over 150,000 clones, roughly 94% of them seen just once; the ten biggest clones take up approximately 5.7%. This rearrangement joins TRBV18 to TRBJ1-1, with D possibly matching TRBD1 (6 bases). Sequenced: blood. This TCR was recovered from a middle-aged man in good health. CDR3 DNA: TGTGCCAGCTCTCCAAGACAGGACACTGAAGCTTTCTTT. The encoded protein is CASSPRQDTEAFF.